These 22 T cell receptor beta chains came from one sample sequenced in a study of Ad26.COV2.S vaccination and SARS-CoV-2 variants. Repertoires were generated with immunoSEQ multiplex PCR, while TCRdb's copy carries only in-frame clones and drops some. Of about 350,000 clones in the sample, about 92% were seen once. The sample here was peripheral blood, taken after recovery from COVID-19. The receptors stem from a human donor who had recovered from COVID-19.

The V call is TRBV7-8, the J call TRBJ1-2, with 8 bases matching TRBD1. V shed 2 bases, J shed 4 bases, and the junction held 9 bases outside the gene matches. The length of the CDR3 is 16 residues. Germline V gene data show CDR1 as SGHVS and CDR2 as FQNEAQ. In DNA form, the CDR3 reads TGTGCCAGCAGCTTATCGGGGGGACAGGCTTTCTATGGCTACACCTTC. Amino acids: CASSLSGGQAFYGYTF. The full variable domain, with the rest looked up from reference TRBV7-8 and TRBJ1-2, is GAGVSQSPRYKVAKRGQDVALRCDPISGHVSLFWYQQALGQGPEFLTYFQNEAQLDKSGLPSDRFFAERPEGSVSTLKIQRTQQEDSAVYLCASSLSGGQAFYGYTFGSGTRLTVV.

Of note for this clone: Other DNA sequences in the same sample also yield this CDR3. J is TRBJ1-1 and V is TRBV5-6; D gene unclear. CDR3 length equals 13 residues. From germline, CDR1 is SGHDT and CDR2 YYEEEE. Trimming cost V 0 bases and J 1 base, with 4 bases left between them. The CDR3 is CASSLEANTEAFF. The CDR3 DNA reads as TGTGCCAGCAGCTTGGAGGCGAACACTGAAGCTTTCTTT.

The chain carries TRBV12-1 and TRBJ1-4; the table's D gene call, TRBD1, was not cross checked with the DNA. TRBV12-1 is a pseudogene segment. The CDR3 has 14 residues. For the CDR3, the DNA is TGTGCCAGCAGCTTTTCCGACAGGGCTGAAAAACTGTTTTTT. Amino acid sequence: CASSFSDRAEKLFF.

This sequence joins TRBV6-1 and TRBJ1-5, with D unclear. The CDR3 length is 15 residues. The V end was cut by 1 base, the J end by 1 base, with 8 bases between. Germline values: CDR1 MNHNS, CDR2 SASEGT. CDR3 in DNA: TGTGCCAGCAGTGAAGGGACGTTGAGCAATCAGCCCCAGCATTTT. Translated: CASSEGTLSNQPQHF.

The V and J genes are TRBV28 and TRBJ1-3; no clear D gene. The germline V gene has CDR1 MDHEN and CDR2 SYDVKM. The CDR3 runs to 13 residues. V lost 7 bases to trimming and J lost 0 bases, with 7 bases between them. CDR3 bases: TGTGCCAGCAAGAGTTTCTCTGGAAACACCATATATTTT. This sequence encodes CASKSFSGNTIYF.

The chain joins TRBV7-8 to TRBJ1-2; D might be TRBD1 (5 bases). V lost 6 bases, J lost 8 bases, and 25 bases lay in between. CDR1 is SGHVS and CDR2 is FQNEAQ in the germline V gene. This CDR3 contains 16 residues. In DNA form, the CDR3 reads TGTGCCAGCAGGATGCAACCCCTGAGGGGCGGTCGGGGCTACACCTTC. This gives the protein CASRMQPLRGGRGYTF.

The chain carries TRBV19 and TRBJ2-1; 7 bases fit TRBD2. Germline CDR1 LNHDA, CDR2 SQIVND (reference sequence). Germline trimming cut 6 bases from V and 5 bases from J; bases unmatched to any gene: 7. The CDR3 totals 14 residues. The CDR3 DNA follows: TGTGCCAGTAGGTTTCGCGGGGGAGACAATGAGCAGTTCTTC. Its translation is CASRFRGGDNEQFF.

The CDR3 is CASSQVAGNTIYF. CDR3 coding DNA: TGCGCCAGCAGCCAAGTTGCCGGAAACACCATATATTTT. V is TRBV4-3 and J is TRBJ1-3; D is uncertain. CDR3 length equals 13 residues. The V gene lost 1 base and the J gene lost 4 bases, with 5 bases spanning the gap. Germline CDR1 LGHNA, CDR2 YSLEER.

The chain has TRBV3-1 (or the pseudogene TRBV3-2) and TRBJ1-2; D not resolved. The CDR3 totals 12 residues. The germline CDR1 and CDR2 sequences are LGHDT and YNNKEL (reference sequence). Trimming cost V 0 bases and J 7 bases, with 6 bases left between them. The CDR3 loop is CASSQDQAGYTF. DNA of the CDR3: TGTGCCAGCAGCCAAGATCAGGCTGGCTACACCTTC.

J is TRBJ1-2 and V is TRBV6-6, with D possibly being TRBD1 (6 bases). The CDR3 extends over 14 amino acids. CDR1 MNHNY and CDR2 SVGAGI come from the germline V gene (reference sequence). The V gene lost 4 bases and the J gene lost 7 bases, with 16 bases spanning the gap. This chain's CDR3 is CASSSRDTRSGYTF. CDR3 sequence (DNA): TGTGCCAGCAGTTCCCGGGACACCCGCTCTGGCTACACCTTC.

The J gene is TRBJ1-1, the V gene TRBV6-5, with 11 bases matching TRBD1. J was trimmed by 11 bases and V by 2 bases; bases with no gene match: 7. CDR1 MNHEY and CDR2 SVGAGI come from the germline V gene. The length of the CDR3 is 14 residues. The CDR3 coding sequence is TGTGCCAGCAGTTACCCGGGACAGGGGGATAAGGCTTTCTTT. Protein: CASSYPGQGDKAFF.

V is TRBV12-3 or TRBV12-4 and J is TRBJ1-1; D might be TRBD1 (6 bases). The V end was cut by 8 bases, the J end by 7 bases, with 11 bases between. The CDR3 contains 11 residues. CDR3 sequence: CASGLTGEAFF. CDR3 bases: TGTGCCAGCGGGTTGACAGGTGAAGCTTTCTTT.

The chain carries TRBV18 and TRBJ2-1, with D possibly TRBD1 on 6 matching bases. The CDR3 is made up of 14 amino acids. The V end was cut by 3 bases, the J end by 4 bases, with 10 bases between. CDR1 and CDR2 from the germline V gene are KGHSH and LQKENI. CDR3 in amino acids: CASSPQDRYNEQFF. CDR3 coding DNA: TGTGCCAGCTCACCCCAAGACAGGTACAATGAGCAGTTCTTC.

This chain joins TRBV6-5 and TRBJ2-7; 7 nucleotides agree with TRBD1. The CDR3 sequence is 14 residues long. Unmatched junction bases numbered 7, after V lost 8 bases and J lost 0 bases. Germline assignment: CDR1 MNHEY and CDR2 SVGAGI. CDR3 sequence (DNA): TGTGCCAGCCTACCCCGGGACAGCTCCTACGAGCAGTACTTC. It codes for CASLPRDSSYEQYF.

The chain has TRBV5-5 and TRBJ1-1; D call uncertain. CDR3 length equals 13 residues. CDR1 is SGHKS, CDR2 YYEKEE, per germline (reference sequence). Trimming removed 0 bases from V and 1 base from J, with 4 bases in between. The CDR3, as DNA: TGTGCCAGCAGCTTGGACAGGAACACTGAAGCTTTCTTT. Protein product: CASSLDRNTEAFF.

V gene TRBV12-3 or TRBV12-4 combines with J gene TRBJ1-4; no reliable D call. The CDR3 extends over 13 amino acids. The germline V and J ends were trimmed by 1 base and 7 bases, with 7 bases remaining between them. CDR3 DNA sequence: TGTGCCAGCAGTTTAGGGATCCGTGAAAAACTGTTTTTT. This sequence encodes CASSLGIREKLFF.

CDR3: CASSLAQVRGYTF. The CDR3 DNA follows: TGTGCCAGCAGCTTAGCCCAGGTTCGTGGCTACACCTTC. V and J are TRBV7-9 and TRBJ1-2; D remains unclear. Per the germline V gene, CDR1 is SEHNR and CDR2 is FQNEAQ (reference sequence). The CDR3 length is 13 residues. Trimming cost V 0 bases and J 7 bases, with 9 bases left between them.

The V gene is TRBV3-1 (or the pseudogene TRBV3-2), the J gene TRBJ2-3, with 12 bases fitting TRBD2. Trimming removed 3 bases from V and 6 bases from J; junction bases left unmatched: 7. The CDR3 is 16 amino acids. Per the germline V gene, CDR1 is LGHDT and CDR2 is YNNKEL (reference sequence). CDR3 DNA sequence: TGTGCCAGCAGCCAGGCTAGCGGGGGGGCCCTGGATACGCAGTATTTT. Protein product: CASSQASGGALDTQYF.

V gene TRBV20-1 combines with J gene TRBJ2-1, with D maybe TRBD1 (5 bases). Trimming cost V 3 bases and J 3 bases, with 9 bases left between them. The CDR3 has 13 residues. Germline V CDR1 and CDR2: DFQATT, SNEGSKA (reference sequence). CDR3 residues: CSASTGFYNEQFF. The CDR3 DNA reads TGCAGTGCTAGTACAGGATTCTACAATGAGCAGTTCTTC.

The chain combines TRBV25-1 with TRBJ2-3; a possible D gene is TRBD2 (6 bases). V was shortened by 3 bases and J by 6 bases, with 10 bases between the two germline ends. Germline values: CDR1 MGHDK, CDR2 SYGVNS. CDR3 length: 13 amino acids. The CDR3 nucleotides are TGTGCCAGCAGTGATGGAGGGTTGGATACGCAGTATTTT. Translation gives CASSDGGLDTQYF.

This chain joins TRBV5-6 and TRBJ2-1, with TRBD2 matching over 12 bases. CDR1 and CDR2 from the germline V gene are SGHDT and YYEEEE. The CDR3 consists of 16 residues. V trimming: 0 bases; J trimming: 11 bases; junction bases outside the gene matches: 9. CDR3 amino acids: CASSLATSGGPLKQFF. CDR3 DNA: TGTGCCAGCAGCTTGGCCACTAGCGGGGGGCCGCTAAAGCAGTTCTTC.

This clone was detected a few times. This chain uses TRBV9 with TRBJ1-2, with TRBD1 matching 8 bases. Trimming cost V 3 bases and J 6 bases; bases outside gene matches: 7. The CDR3 contains 14 residues. Germline V gives CDR1 SGDLS, CDR2 YYNGEE. The CDR3 DNA reads as TGTGCCAGCAGCGATTCGACAGGGGTGAATGGCTACACCTTC. It specifies CASSDSTGVNGYTF.